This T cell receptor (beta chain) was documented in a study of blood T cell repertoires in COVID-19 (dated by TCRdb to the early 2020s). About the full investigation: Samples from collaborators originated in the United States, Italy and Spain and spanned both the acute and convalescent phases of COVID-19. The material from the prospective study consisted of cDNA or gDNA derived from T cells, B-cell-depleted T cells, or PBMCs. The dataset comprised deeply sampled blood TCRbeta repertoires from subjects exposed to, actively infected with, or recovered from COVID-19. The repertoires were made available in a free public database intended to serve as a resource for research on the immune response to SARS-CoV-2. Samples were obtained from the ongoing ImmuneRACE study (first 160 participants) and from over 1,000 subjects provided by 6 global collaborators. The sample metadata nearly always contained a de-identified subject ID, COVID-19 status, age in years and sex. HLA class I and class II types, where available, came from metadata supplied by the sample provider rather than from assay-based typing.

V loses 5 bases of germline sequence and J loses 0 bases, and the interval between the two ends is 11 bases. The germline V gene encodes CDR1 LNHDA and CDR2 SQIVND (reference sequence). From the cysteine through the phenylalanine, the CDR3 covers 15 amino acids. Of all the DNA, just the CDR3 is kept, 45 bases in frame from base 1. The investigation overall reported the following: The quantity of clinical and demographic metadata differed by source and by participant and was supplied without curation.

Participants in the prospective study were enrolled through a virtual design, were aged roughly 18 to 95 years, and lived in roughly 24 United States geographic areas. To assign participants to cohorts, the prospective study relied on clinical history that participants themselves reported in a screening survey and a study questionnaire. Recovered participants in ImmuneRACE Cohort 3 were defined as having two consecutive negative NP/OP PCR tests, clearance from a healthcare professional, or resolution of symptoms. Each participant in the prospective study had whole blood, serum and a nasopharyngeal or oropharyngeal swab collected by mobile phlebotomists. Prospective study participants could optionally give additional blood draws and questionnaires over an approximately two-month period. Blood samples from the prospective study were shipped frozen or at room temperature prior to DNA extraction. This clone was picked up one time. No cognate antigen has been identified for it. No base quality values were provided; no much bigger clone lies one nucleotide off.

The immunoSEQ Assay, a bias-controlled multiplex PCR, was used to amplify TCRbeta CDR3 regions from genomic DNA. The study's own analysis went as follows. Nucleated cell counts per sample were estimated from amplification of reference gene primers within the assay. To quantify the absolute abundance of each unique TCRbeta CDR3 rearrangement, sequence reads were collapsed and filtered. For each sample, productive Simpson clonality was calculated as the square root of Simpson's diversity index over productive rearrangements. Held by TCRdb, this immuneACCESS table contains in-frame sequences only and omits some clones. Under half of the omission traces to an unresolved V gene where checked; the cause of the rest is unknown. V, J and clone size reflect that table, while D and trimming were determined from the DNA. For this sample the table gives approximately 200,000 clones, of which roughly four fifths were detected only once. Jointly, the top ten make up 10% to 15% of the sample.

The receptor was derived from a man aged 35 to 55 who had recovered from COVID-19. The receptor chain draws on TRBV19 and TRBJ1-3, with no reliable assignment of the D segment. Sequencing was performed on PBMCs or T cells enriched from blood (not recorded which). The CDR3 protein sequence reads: CASSSLANSGNTIYF. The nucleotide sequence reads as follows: TGTGCCAGTAGTTCCCTGGCCAACTCTGGAAACACCATATATTTT.